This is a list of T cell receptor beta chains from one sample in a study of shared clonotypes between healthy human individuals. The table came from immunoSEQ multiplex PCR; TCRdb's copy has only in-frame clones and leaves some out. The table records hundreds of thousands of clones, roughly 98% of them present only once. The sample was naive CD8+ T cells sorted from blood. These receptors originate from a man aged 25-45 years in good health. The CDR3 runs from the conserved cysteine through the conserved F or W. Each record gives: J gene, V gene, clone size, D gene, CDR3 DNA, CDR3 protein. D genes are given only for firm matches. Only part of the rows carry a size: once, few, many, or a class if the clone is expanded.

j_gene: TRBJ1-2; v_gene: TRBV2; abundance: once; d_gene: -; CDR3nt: TGTGCCAGCAGTGCCGACAGTTCCTTAAGGGGCTACACCTTC; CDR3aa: CASSADSSLRGYTF
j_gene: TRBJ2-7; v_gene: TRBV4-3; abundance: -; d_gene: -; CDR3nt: TGCGCCAGCAGCCAAGGATGGGATGCGATGGAGCAGTACTTC; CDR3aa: CASSQGWDAMEQYF
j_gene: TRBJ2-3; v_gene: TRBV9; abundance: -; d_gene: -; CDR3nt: TGTGCCAGCAGCTCAACCTTAACTGGGACAAGCCTTGAGTCAGATACGCAGTATTTT; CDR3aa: CASSSTLTGTSLESDTQYF
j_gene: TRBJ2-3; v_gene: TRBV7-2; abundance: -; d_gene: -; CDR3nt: TGTGCCAGCAGCATAATTAAAGGGGCCGGTACGCAGTATTTT; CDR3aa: CASSIIKGAGTQYF
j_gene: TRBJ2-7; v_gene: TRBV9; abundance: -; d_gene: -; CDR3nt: TGTGCCAGCAGCGTAGGGGGCACCTACGAGCAGTACTTC; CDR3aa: CASSVGGTYEQYF
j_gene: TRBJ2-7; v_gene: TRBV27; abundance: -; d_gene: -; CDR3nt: TGTGCCAGCAGTTTACCCGGCTACGAGCAGTACTTC; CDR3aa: CASSLPGYEQYF
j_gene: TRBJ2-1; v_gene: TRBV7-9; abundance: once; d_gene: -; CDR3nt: TGTGCCAGCTCCTTAGTCGGGGACAATGAGCAGTTCTTC; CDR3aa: CASSLVGDNEQFF
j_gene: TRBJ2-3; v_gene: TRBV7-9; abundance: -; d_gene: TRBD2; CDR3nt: TGTGCCAGCAGCTCCCGACTAGCGGGACGGACAGATACGCAGTATTTT; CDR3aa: CASSSRLAGRTDTQYF
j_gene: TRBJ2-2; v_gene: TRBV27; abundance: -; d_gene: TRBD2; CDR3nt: TGTGCCAGCAGATCACTAGCGGTTAACACCGGGGAGCTGTTTTTT; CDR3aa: CASRSLAVNTGELFF
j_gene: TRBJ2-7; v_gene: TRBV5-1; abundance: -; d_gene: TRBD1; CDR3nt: TGCGCCAGCAGCTTTAGGGACAGGTCCTACGAGCAGTACTTC; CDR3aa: CASSFRDRSYEQYF
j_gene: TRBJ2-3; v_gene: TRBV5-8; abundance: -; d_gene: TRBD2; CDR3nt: TGTGCCAGCGCCACTAGCGGGACAAGGGGAGATACGCAGTATTTT; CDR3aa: CASATSGTRGDTQYF
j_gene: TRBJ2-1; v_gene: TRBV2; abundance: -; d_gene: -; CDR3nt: TGTGCCAGCAGTGAAGCCCTGGGTCACAATGAGCAGTTCTTC; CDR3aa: CASSEALGHNEQFF
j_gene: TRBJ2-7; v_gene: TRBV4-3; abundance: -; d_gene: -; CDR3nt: TGCGCCAGCAGCCAAGAAGAGACAGGCTCCTACGAGCAGTACTTC; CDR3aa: CASSQEETGSYEQYF
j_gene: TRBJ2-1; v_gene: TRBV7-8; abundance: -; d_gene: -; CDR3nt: TGTGCCAGCAGCTTAGGGTCGGCAGGTTGGGTCAATGAGCAGTTCTTC; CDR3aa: CASSLGSAGWVNEQFF
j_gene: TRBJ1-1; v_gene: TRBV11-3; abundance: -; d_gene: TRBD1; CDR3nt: TGTGCCAGCAGCGAGGGACAGGGGCCGCTCCGTGAAGCTTTCTTT; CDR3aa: CASSEGQGPLREAFF
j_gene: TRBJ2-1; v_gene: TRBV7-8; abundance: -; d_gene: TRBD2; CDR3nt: TGTGCCAGCAGCTTAGGGACTAGCGGGTATCAGTTCTTC; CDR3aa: CASSLGTSGYQFF
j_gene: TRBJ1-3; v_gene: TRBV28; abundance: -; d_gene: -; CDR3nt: TGTGCCAGCAGACGATACAGTACCACATTCTCTGGAAACACCATATATTTT; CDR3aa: CASRRYSTTFSGNTIYF
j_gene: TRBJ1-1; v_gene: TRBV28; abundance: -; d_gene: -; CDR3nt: TGTGCCAGCAGGCGCAACACGAACACTGAAGCTTTCTTT; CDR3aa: CASRRNTNTEAFF
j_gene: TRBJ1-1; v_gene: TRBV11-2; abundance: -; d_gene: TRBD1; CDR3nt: TGTGCCAGCAGCTCAAGAACCGGGACAGGGGGCCGGATGAACACTGAAGCTTTCTTT; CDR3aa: CASSSRTGTGGRMNTEAFF
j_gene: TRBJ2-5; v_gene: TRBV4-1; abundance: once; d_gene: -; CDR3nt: TGCGCCAGCAGCCAACTACCGCACCAAGAGACCCAGTACTTC; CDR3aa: CASSQLPHQETQYF